This passage covers 28 T cell receptor beta chains from one sample sequenced in a study of blood T cell repertoires in COVID-19 (dated by TCRdb to the early 2020s). Library preparation used the immunoSEQ multiplex PCR assay. TCRdb retrieved this table from immuneACCESS and kept in-frame rearrangements only. Not all clones are present; in checked studies, unresolved V genes account for under half, and no reason is known for the remainder. This sample is represented by 130,000 or so clones; about four fifths of them were singletons. 1.6% of the sample lies in the top ten. Sequencing was carried out using peripheral blood. The receptor set was obtained from a human donor in a cohort sampled during active COVID-19.

This chain joins TRBV2 and TRBJ1-3; unclear D gene. Germline V CDR1 and CDR2: SNHLY, FYNNEI. This CDR3 has 12 residues. V shed 6 bases and J shed 0 bases, with 3 bases lying between them. Here the CDR3 reads CASRSSGNTIYF. In DNA, the CDR3 is TGTGCCAGCAGGAGCTCTGGAAACACCATATATTTT.

CDR3 residues: CASSVGVAGGTDTQYF. In DNA, the CDR3 is TGTGCCAGCAGCGTAGGGGTCGCAGGGGGGACAGATACGCAGTATTTT. This chain joins TRBV9 and TRBJ2-3; maybe TRBD1 (7 bases). The CDR3 covers 16 residues. Trimming took off 0 bases at V and 3 bases at J, with 14 bases between the two ends. Per germline, CDR1 SGDLS and CDR2 YYNGEE.

This chain connects TRBV6-5 to TRBJ2-5; the D gene is possibly TRBD1 (6 bases). Trimming cost V 10 bases and J 4 bases, with 10 bases left between them. This CDR3 region has 11 residues. CDR1 and CDR2 from the germline V gene are MNHEY and SVGAGI. The CDR3: CATRGGETQYF. The CDR3 coding sequence is TGTGCCACCAGAGGGGGAGAGACCCAGTACTTC.

The rearrangement links TRBV10-3 to TRBJ1-3, with unresolved D. V was shortened by 6 bases and J by 9 bases, with 12 bases between the two germline ends. This CDR3 comprises 12 residues. CDR1 is ENHRY, CDR2 SYGVKD, per germline. The CDR3 DNA follows: TGTGCCATCAGACCGGATCCGGGCACCATATATTTT. The encoded protein is CAIRPDPGTIYF.

V usage is TRBV19 and J usage is TRBJ2-2; 11 nucleotides match TRBD1. The germline V gene has CDR1 LNHDA and CDR2 SQIVND (reference sequence). The CDR3 runs 16 residues. V lost 6 bases to trimming and J lost 5 bases; unmatched junction nucleotides: 8. CDR3 protein: CASSGTGGLSTGELFF. In DNA form, the CDR3 reads TGTGCCAGTAGCGGGACAGGGGGGTTGAGTACCGGGGAGCTGTTTTTT. The full variable domain, its missing parts supplied by reference TRBV19 and TRBJ2-2, is DGGITQSPKYLFRKEGQNVTLSCEQNLNHDAMYWYRQDPGQGLRLIYYSQIVNDFQKGDIAEGYSVSREKKESFPLTVTSAQKNPTAFYLCASSGTGGLSTGELFFGEGSRLTVL.

The chain employs TRBV3-1 (or the pseudogene TRBV3-2) and TRBJ1-1, with D unclear. The CDR3 is 13 amino acids. Germline-derived CDR1 and CDR2 are LGHDT and YNNKEL (reference sequence). The V end lost 6 bases, the J end lost 4 bases, and 12 bases lay between the germline ends. The CDR3 region is CASSPVRATEAFF. The DNA of the CDR3 is TGTGCCAGCAGTCCCGTGAGGGCCACTGAAGCTTTCTTT.

The CDR3 loop is CASSLFQGGQDGYTF. The CDR3 bases are TGTGCCAGCTCCCTTTTTCAGGGGGGACAGGATGGCTACACCTTC. The rearrangement uses TRBV28 and TRBJ1-2; TRBD1 aligns across 8 bases. Per the germline V gene, CDR1 is MDHEN and CDR2 is SYDVKM. This CDR3 has 15 amino acids. Losses at the gene ends were 8 bases for V and 6 bases for J; bases not matched to a gene: 14.

The genes are TRBV29-1 and TRBJ1-1, with D unresolved. The CDR3 is 12 residues long. The germline gives CDR1 SQVTM, CDR2 ANQGSEA. V was shortened by 5 bases and J by 5 bases, with 12 bases between the two germline ends. The CDR3 loop reads CSVNGGGTEAFF. CDR3 nucleotide sequence: TGCAGCGTTAATGGAGGTGGAACTGAAGCTTTCTTT.

This sequence joins TRBV10-1 and TRBJ2-7, with 7 bases aligning to TRBD2. CDR1 is WNHNN, CDR2 SYGVQD, per germline (reference sequence). J gave up 6 bases and V 4 bases, and 9 bases lay outside the gene matches. There are 14 residues in the CDR3. The CDR3 sequence: CASSGAGLLSEQYF. CDR3 DNA sequence: TGCGCCAGCAGTGGAGCGGGACTCCTAAGCGAGCAGTACTTC.

V usage is TRBV30 and J usage is TRBJ2-1; tentatively, D is TRBD1 (6 bases). V was cut by 3 bases and J by 3 bases, with 18 bases left in between. Per the germline V gene, CDR1 is GTSNPN and CDR2 is SVGIG (reference sequence). The CDR3 runs to 16 residues. The CDR3 coding sequence is TGTGCCTGGAGCGCGACCGTTAGGGGGTTCTACAATGAGCAGTTCTTC. This translates into CAWSATVRGFYNEQFF.

This sequence joins TRBV9 and TRBJ1-6, with TRBD1 matching 7 bases. The J segment lost 7 bases and the V segment lost 3 bases, leaving 1 base of the junction unmatched. This CDR3 region has 13 residues. CDR1 is SGDLS and CDR2 is YYNGEE in the germline V gene. The CDR3: CASSEGANSPLHF. CDR3 coding DNA: TGTGCCAGCAGCGAGGGGGCCAATTCACCCCTCCACTTT.

The CDR3 DNA follows: TGTGCCAGCTCACCGGTCGGGCTAGCGGGAGGGCGAAACAATGAGCAGTTCTTC. Its protein is CASSPVGLAGGRNNEQFF. The chain combines TRBV18 with TRBJ2-1; 12 bases map to TRBD2. The CDR3 is made up of 18 amino acids. V dropped 3 bases and J dropped 5; count of bases not matched to a gene: 11. Germline CDR1 is KGHSH and CDR2 is LQKENI. The whole variable domain, filled in from reference TRBV18 and TRBJ2-1, reads NAGVMQNPRHLVRRRGQEARLRCSPMKGHSHVYWYRQLPEEGLKFMVYLQKENIIDESGMPKERFSAEFPKEGPSILRIQQVVRGDSAAYFCASSPVGLAGGRNNEQFFGPGTRLTVL.

The CDR3 DNA follows: TGTGCCAGCAAATTGGGACAGGGTAAGCAGTACTTC. The encoded protein is CASKLGQGKQYF. The chain links TRBV27 to TRBJ2-7; TRBD1 matches 9 bases. Germline V gives CDR1 MNHEY, CDR2 SMNVEV (reference sequence). Germline trimming cut 7 bases from V and 8 bases from J; bases unmatched to any gene: 6. This CDR3 comprises 12 residues.

This clone was counted once. The chain couples TRBV5-4 to TRBJ2-7; 11 bases are shared with TRBD2. The length of the CDR3 is 17 residues. Germline V CDR1 and CDR2: SGHNT, YYREEE (reference sequence). Trimming cost V 0 bases and J 0 bases; bases outside gene matches: 5. For the CDR3, the DNA is TGTGCCAGCAGCTTGGGGGGACTAGCGGACCTCTCCTACGAGCAGTACTTC. Translation: CASSLGGLADLSYEQYF. The full variable domain, rest sourced from reference TRBV5-4 and TRBJ2-7, is ETGVTQSPTHLIKTRGQQVTLRCSSQSGHNTVSWYQQALGQGPQFIFQYYREEENGRGNFPPRFSGLQFPNYSSELNVNALELDDSALYLCASSLGGLADLSYEQYFGPGTRLTVT.

V usage is TRBV5-1 and J usage is TRBJ2-5; D is perhaps TRBD2 (7 bases). This CDR3 contains 14 residues. Trimming removed 0 bases from V and 5 bases from J, with 11 bases in between. From germline, CDR1 is SGHRS and CDR2 YFSETQ. The CDR3 DNA follows: TGCGCCAGCAGCTTGGGCGGGGGCAGCGAGACCCAGTACTTC. Translated: CASSLGGGSETQYF. Full variable domain (missing parts from reference TRBV5-1 and TRBJ2-5): KAGVTQTPRYLIKTRGQQVTLSCSPISGHRSVSWYQQTPGQGLQFLFEYFSETQRNKGNFPGRFSGRQFSNSRSEMNVSTLELGDSALYLCASSLGGGSETQYFGPGTRLLVL.

The chain combines TRBV19 with TRBJ2-1; 7 bases match TRBD2. Germline V gives CDR1 LNHDA, CDR2 SQIVND (reference sequence). This CDR3 is built from 13 residues. J gave up 15 bases and V 0 bases, and 8 bases lay outside the gene matches. CDR3 protein: CASSIDLGRGAFF. The CDR3 DNA reads TGTGCCAGTAGTATAGATCTGGGGAGGGGTGCGTTCTTC.

This chain joins TRBV29-1 and TRBJ2-3, with a weak D call TRBD2 (6 bases). Germline V CDR1 and CDR2: SQVTM, ANQGSEA. This CDR3 has 12 residues. Trimming stripped 4 bases from V and 2 bases from J, with 7 bases between. CDR3 amino acids: CSVADYTDTQYF. As DNA, the CDR3 is TGCAGCGTTGCGGACTACACAGATACGCAGTATTTT.

This rearrangement joins TRBV27 to TRBJ2-7, with D uncertain. The CDR3 spans 15 residues. V lost 3 bases to trimming and J lost 2 bases, with 14 bases between them. Germline V gene data show CDR1 as MNHEY and CDR2 as SMNVEV (reference sequence). CDR3 loop: CASSFQATRTYEQYF. In DNA, the CDR3 is TGTGCCAGCAGTTTCCAAGCGACTCGGACCTACGAGCAGTACTTC.

The chain couples TRBV7-6 to TRBJ2-3, with TRBD2 identical over 10 bases. In germline, CDR1 is SGHVS, CDR2 FNYEAQ. Losses at the gene ends were 5 bases for V and 0 bases for J; bases not matched to a gene: 5. CDR3 length equals 16 residues. The CDR3 sequence is CASSKTSGFSTDTQYF. CDR3 DNA sequence: TGTGCCAGCAGCAAGACTAGCGGGTTTAGCACAGATACGCAGTATTTT.

The CDR3 DNA follows: TGTGCCAGTAGTACCATCGACAGGGTGGTCTCCGAGCAGTACTTC. As protein: CASSTIDRVVSEQYF. The V gene is TRBV19, the J gene TRBJ2-7, with 7 bases that match TRBD1. J lost 6 bases, V lost 4 bases, and 12 bases had no gene match. The germline V gene encodes CDR1 LNHDA and CDR2 SQIVND (reference sequence). CDR3 size: 15 residues.

This clone has a count of ten or more. V is TRBV2 and J is TRBJ2-5; 9 bases map to TRBD1. The J segment lost 5 bases and the V segment lost 5 bases, leaving 3 bases of the junction unmatched. Germline CDR1 SNHLY, CDR2 FYNNEI. CDR3 size: 13 residues. The CDR3: CASSYRGLETQYF. DNA of the CDR3: TGTGCCAGCAGTTACAGGGGGCTGGAGACCCAGTACTTC.

The CDR3, as DNA: TGTGCCAGCAGCCAAGATTTGGGGAGGGTGGCGTTGGCTTTCTTT. This sequence encodes CASSQDLGRVALAFF. V gene TRBV3-1 (or the pseudogene TRBV3-2) combines with J gene TRBJ1-1; D uncertain. V gave up 0 bases and J gave up 11 bases, with 19 bases separating them. The CDR3 extends over 15 amino acids. Germline assignment: CDR1 LGHDT and CDR2 YNNKEL (reference sequence).

The chain joins TRBV12-3 or TRBV12-4 to TRBJ2-7, with 7 nucleotides matching TRBD1. The CDR3 runs to 13 residues. Trimming took 6 bases from V and 3 from J; bases not matched to a gene: 5. The chain's CDR3 is CASSLGQFYEQYF. The CDR3 DNA sequence: TGTGCCAGCAGCCTGGGACAGTTCTACGAGCAGTACTTC.

This chain uses TRBV5-4 with TRBJ2-1; 14 bases agree with TRBD2. V trimming: 3 bases; J trimming: 7 bases; junction bases outside the gene matches: 6. Germline CDR1 and CDR2: SGHNT and YYREEE (reference sequence). The CDR3 length is 16 residues. The CDR3 nucleotides read TGTGCCAGCAGCTCGGGACTAGCGGGAGTGTATAATGAGCAGTTCTTC. It is translated as CASSSGLAGVYNEQFF.

The V gene is TRBV5-8, the J gene TRBJ1-5; D not resolved. Germline CDR1 and CDR2: SGHTS and YDEGEE. V dropped 4 bases and J dropped 3 bases, with 11 bases sitting between them. The length of the CDR3 is 14 residues. The chain's CDR3 is CASSRNGNNQPQHF. The CDR3 bases are TGTGCCAGCAGCAGAAACGGGAACAATCAGCCCCAGCATTTT.

The rearrangement joins TRBV6-5 to TRBJ1-4; D remains ambiguous. The CDR3 consists of 12 residues. The V gene's germline CDR1 is MNHEY and CDR2 SVGAGI. The ends were cut back, 2 bases at V and 7 bases at J, with 5 bases in the middle. Here the CDR3 DNA reads TGTGCCAGCAGTTACGGGCGTGAAAAACTGTTTTTT. It encodes CASSYGREKLFF.

CDR3 in amino acids: CATSSGPSNNEQFF. CDR3 coding DNA: TGTGCCACCTCAAGTGGCCCTTCAAACAATGAGCAGTTCTTC. The J gene is TRBJ2-1, the V gene TRBV7-2; D gene unclear. The CDR3 is 14 residues long. Trimming removed 10 bases at V and 5 bases at J, with 18 bases between. In germline, CDR1 is SGHTA, CDR2 FQGNSA.

V gene TRBV11-2 combines with J gene TRBJ2-1, with 13 nucleotides matching TRBD2. Trimming at V came to 5 bases and at J to 7 bases, leaving 2 bases not matched to a gene. The CDR3 is 14 residues long. The V gene's germline CDR1 is SGHAT and CDR2 FQNNGV. The CDR3 DNA is TGTGCCAGCAGCCGGACTAGCGGGAGTAATGAGCAGTTCTTC. It yields the protein CASSRTSGSNEQFF.